One and the same sample provided the 15 T cell receptor beta chains below, sequenced in a study of metastatic and nonmetastatic thyroid tumors. Every patient underwent thyroid surgery untreated. Via MiXCR, TCRdb re-called the PCR reads. The sample has tens of thousands of clones, 15% to 20% seen once. The specimen sequenced was tumor tissue. All receptors come from a female donor with papillary thyroid cancer or a benign thyroid nodule (not recorded which). Some clones in this sample may be carry-over from other donors' samples.

In this sample, this clone turned up many times. The chain combines TRBV9 with TRBJ2-1; D is unclear. Trimming cost V 2 bases and J 4 bases, with 10 bases left between them. Germline values: CDR1 SGDLS, CDR2 YYNGEE. This CDR3 region has 14 residues. CDR3 amino acids: CASSVRLDYNEQFF. In DNA form, the CDR3 reads TGTGCCAGCAGCGTGCGGCTCGATTACAATGAGCAGTTCTTC.

This clone has at least ten counts. The gene calls are TRBV18 and TRBJ2-7; TRBD1 matches 9 bases. Germline assignment: CDR1 KGHSH and CDR2 LQKENI. The CDR3 totals 15 residues. The V segment lost 4 bases and the J segment 4 bases; nucleotides outside the gene matches: 8. The CDR3 sequence: CASSLPGQGKYEQYF. CDR3 in DNA: TGTGCCAGCTCACTACCGGGACAGGGCAAGTACGAGCAGTACTTC.

This clone was observed a few times. J is TRBJ2-7 and V is TRBV12-3 or TRBV12-4; D uncertain. Trimming cost V 3 bases and J 2 bases, with 8 bases left between them. The CDR3 runs to 13 residues. DNA of the CDR3: TGTGCCAGCAGTTTGGTTAGTACCTACGAGCAGTACTTC. Amino acid sequence: CASSLVSTYEQYF.

The table lists this clone with many counts. V and J are TRBV29-1 and TRBJ1-4, with 9 positions matching TRBD1. The ends lost 7 bases at V and 5 bases at J; junction bases unmatched: 5. Germline CDR1 SQVTM, CDR2 ANQGSEA. CDR3 length equals 13 residues. Written as DNA, the CDR3 is TGCAGCGCCGGGACAGGGTCGAATGAAAAACTGTTTTTT. Translation: CSAGTGSNEKLFF.

The chain has TRBV30 and TRBJ2-7; D is undetermined. V was shortened by 6 bases and J by 6 bases, with 9 bases between the two germline ends. Looked up from germline, CDR1 is GTSNPN and CDR2 is SVGIG (reference sequence). The CDR3 consists of 10 residues. CDR3 nucleotides: TGTGCCTGTGACACCTGCGAGCAGTACTTC. It encodes CACDTCEQYF.

This clone occurred many times. The chain links TRBV12-3 or TRBV12-4 to TRBJ2-2; D gene ambiguous. With 2 bases removed from V and 5 bases from J, the gap between germline ends came to 9 bases. This CDR3 region has 14 residues. The CDR3 sequence: CASSLRWSTGELFF. In DNA, the CDR3 is TGTGCCAGCAGTTTACGGTGGTCGACCGGGGAGCTGTTTTTT.

This clone was seen many times. The CDR3 DNA reads TGTGCCACCAGTGCTGGGGCAGATACGCAGTATTTT. This codes for CATSAGADTQYF. The chain carries TRBV24-1 and TRBJ2-3, with D uncertain. Germline V gene sequence: CDR1 KGHDR, CDR2 SFDVKD. Trimming left V 5 bases short and J 4 bases short, with 6 bases between. This CDR3 is 12 amino acids long.

This clone was seen repeatedly, ten times or more. The chain employs TRBV28 and TRBJ1-4; D perhaps matches TRBD1 (6 bases). Trimming removed 8 bases from V and 7 bases from J, with 14 bases in between. This CDR3 is built from 13 residues. Looked up from germline, CDR1 is MDHEN and CDR2 is SYDVKM. CDR3 sequence: CASGQGIFEKLFF. In DNA form, the CDR3 reads TGTGCCAGCGGGCAGGGGATATTTGAAAAACTGTTTTTT.

This clone was recorded at least ten times. The chain is built from TRBV28 and TRBJ1-2, with TRBD1 matching 8 bases. V lost 7 bases to trimming and J lost 4 bases; unmatched junction nucleotides: 11. This CDR3 is built from 15 residues. CDR1 MDHEN and CDR2 SYDVKM come from the germline V gene. In DNA, the CDR3 is TGTGCCAGCAACCTCCCCGGACAGGGCCGCTATGGCTACACCTTC. It codes for CASNLPGQGRYGYTF.

Note on this clone: Relative to the germline gene, one junction end is altered; a read error may explain this. This chain joins TRBV6-5 and TRBJ2-3; perhaps TRBD1 as D (5 bases). Germline lookup yields CDR1 MNHEY and CDR2 SVGAGI. The CDR3 is 18 residues long. CDR3 sequence (DNA): TGTGCCAGCATTTACTATCTGGGGCTGCAGCCCCCCACAGATACGCAGTATTTT. Translated: CASIYYLGLQPPTDTQYF.

This clone came up once. A much bigger clone sits one base away, suggesting this may be a read error. CDR3 nucleotides: TGTGCCAGCAGCTCCGGACTAGGAGATACGCAGTATTTT. Its protein product is CASSSGLGDTQYF. The V gene is TRBV11-2, the J gene TRBJ2-3; 7 bases line up with TRBD2. Trimming at V came to 4 bases and at J to 5 bases, leaving 3 bases not matched to a gene. Germline V gene lookup returns CDR1 SGHAT and CDR2 FQNNGV. The CDR3 length is 13 residues. The full variable domain, in which reference TRBV11-2 and TRBJ2-3 provide the parts outside the CDR3, is EAGVAQSPRYKIIEKRQSVAFWCNPISGHATLYWYQQILGQGPKLLIQFQNNGVVDDSQLPKDRFSAERLKGVDSTLKIQPAKLEDSAVYLCASSSGLGDTQYFGPGTRLTVL.

The J gene is TRBJ1-2, the V gene TRBV7-9; maybe TRBD1 (5 bases). Germline loops: CDR1 SEHNR, CDR2 FQNEAQ (reference sequence). With 10 bases removed from V and 6 bases from J, the gap between germline ends came to 15 bases. CDR3 length equals 12 residues. The chain's CDR3 is CAIRQGSNGYTF. CDR3 nucleotides: TGTGCCATCAGGCAGGGAAGTAATGGCTACACCTTC.

This clone was seen at least ten times. This chain connects TRBV4-2 to TRBJ2-3, with 10 bases identical to TRBD2. Trimming took 5 bases from V and 2 from J; bases not matched to a gene: 7. Germline CDR1 and CDR2: LGHNA and YNFKEQ. This CDR3 has 16 residues. Here the CDR3 DNA reads TGTGCCAGCAGCGCCTCTAGCGGGGGCTTCACAGATACGCAGTATTTT. It codes for CASSASSGGFTDTQYF.

In its sample, this clone was seen many times. This chain links TRBV19 with TRBJ2-3; the match to TRBD2 covers 14 bases. This CDR3 has 18 amino acids. The germline CDR1 and CDR2 sequences are LNHDA and SQIVND (reference sequence). Trimming at V came to 4 bases and at J to 2 bases, leaving 8 bases not matched to a gene. The CDR3 is CASSRTSGGPRATDTQYF. The CDR3 DNA follows: TGTGCCAGTAGTAGGACTAGCGGGGGGCCCAGGGCCACAGATACGCAGTATTTT. Full variable domain (remainder filled in from reference TRBV19 and TRBJ2-3): DGGITQSPKYLFRKEGQNVTLSCEQNLNHDAMYWYRQDPGQGLRLIYYSQIVNDFQKGDIAEGYSVSREKKESFPLTVTSAQKNPTAFYLCASSRTSGGPRATDTQYFGPGTRLTVL.

This clone counts as medium-sized. The J gene is TRBJ2-7, the V gene TRBV5-1; 9 nucleotides match TRBD2. This CDR3 region has 16 residues. CDR1 and CDR2 (germline): SGHRS, YFSETQ. The J segment lost 0 bases and the V segment lost 4 bases, leaving 8 bases of the junction unmatched. This CDR3 is CASSTVAGEGSYEQYF. The CDR3 bases are TGCGCCAGCAGCACCGTAGCGGGGGAAGGCTCCTACGAGCAGTACTTC.